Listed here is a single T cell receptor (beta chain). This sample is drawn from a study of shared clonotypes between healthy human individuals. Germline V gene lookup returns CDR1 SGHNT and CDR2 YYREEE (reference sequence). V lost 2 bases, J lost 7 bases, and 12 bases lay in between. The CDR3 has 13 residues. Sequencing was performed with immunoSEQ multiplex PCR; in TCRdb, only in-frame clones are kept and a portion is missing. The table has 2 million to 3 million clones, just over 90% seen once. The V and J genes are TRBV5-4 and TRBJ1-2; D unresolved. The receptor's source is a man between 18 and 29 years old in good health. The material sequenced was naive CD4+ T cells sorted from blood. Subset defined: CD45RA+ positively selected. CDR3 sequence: CASSFKTIPGYTF. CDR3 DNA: TGTGCCAGCAGCTTTAAAACAATTCCTGGCTACACCTTC. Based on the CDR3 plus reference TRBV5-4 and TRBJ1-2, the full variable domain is ETGVTQSPTHLIKTRGQQVTLRCSSQSGHNTVSWYQQALGQGPQFIFQYYREEENGRGNFPPRFSGLQFPNYSSELNVNALELDDSALYLCASSFKTIPGYTFGSGTRLTVV.